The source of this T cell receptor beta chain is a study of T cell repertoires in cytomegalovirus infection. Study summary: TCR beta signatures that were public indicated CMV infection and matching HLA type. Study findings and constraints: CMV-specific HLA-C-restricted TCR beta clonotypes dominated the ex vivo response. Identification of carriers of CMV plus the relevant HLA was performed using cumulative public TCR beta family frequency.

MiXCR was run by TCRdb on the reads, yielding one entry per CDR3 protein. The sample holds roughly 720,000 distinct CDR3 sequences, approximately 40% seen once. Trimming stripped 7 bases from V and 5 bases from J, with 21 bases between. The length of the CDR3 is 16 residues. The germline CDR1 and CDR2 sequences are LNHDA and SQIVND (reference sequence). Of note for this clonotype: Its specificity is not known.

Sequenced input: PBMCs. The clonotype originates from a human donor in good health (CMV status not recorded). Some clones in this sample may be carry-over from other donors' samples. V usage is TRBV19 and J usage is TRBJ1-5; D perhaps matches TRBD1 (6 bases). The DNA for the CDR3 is TGTGCCAGTACCTCTCCGGACAGAGGGCCGTATCAGCCCCAGCATTTT. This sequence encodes CASTSPDRGPYQPQHF.